The clone carrying this T cell receptor beta chain came up a few times. This sample is drawn from a study of blood T cell repertoires in COVID-19. For the study at large: From T cells, B-cell-depleted T cells, or PBMCs came the material, which was cDNA or gDNA.

V was shortened by 0 bases and J by 0 bases, with 20 bases between the two germline ends. The CDR3 covers 19 residues. Germline values: CDR1 LGHNA, CDR2 YSLEER. The cohort comprised adults aged roughly 18 to 95 years residing in approximately 22 US areas. Self-reported history from a screening survey and questionnaire set each donor's cohort. In the original analysis: Estimates of nucleated cell counts were drawn from the amplification of reference gene primers. Only in-frame clones appear in the TCRdb table, and some are missing; sequencing was by immunoSEQ multiplex PCR. V, J and clone size derive from that table, while D and trimming were established from the DNA sequence. In the table there are almost 250,000 clones, 85% of which are singletons.

The sequence was collected from a woman in her forties or fifties with acute COVID-19. V usage is TRBV4-3 and J usage is TRBJ1-2; D is ambiguous. The sample comprised PBMCs or T cells enriched from blood (not recorded which). CDR3 DNA sequence: TGCGCCAGCAGCCAAGATGTGCCTGGACTCACCCGAGCTAACTATGGCTACACCTTC. This codes for CASSQDVPGLTRANYGYTF.